This TCR beta chain comes out of a study of T-cell reconstitution after alpha-beta-depleted transplantation in children. Using unique molecular identifiers, the investigators prepared the TCRbeta library. TCRdb reprocessed the PCR reads with MiXCR, giving one entry per CDR3 protein. This table holds 360,000 or so distinct CDR3 sequences, approximately 20% found once. This clonotype was picked up a small number of times. Deletions cut 3 bases from V and 2 bases from J, with 6 bases between. The CDR3 extends over 13 amino acids. CDR1 SGHTA and CDR2 FQGTGA come from the germline V gene. This TCR came from a human donor who donated a stem cell graft to a child with acute myeloid leukemia. The sequenced sample was PBMCs from the stem cell graft donor, obtained from the stem cell graft. V and J are TRBV7-3 and TRBJ2-3, with a weak D call TRBD2 (5 bases). The CDR3 region has the DNA TGTGCCAGCAGCTTCGGGATCACAGATACGCAGTATTTT. Amino acid sequence: CASSFGITDTQYF.